The entry below gives a single T cell receptor beta chain sequence along with its context. Trimming stripped 11 bases from V and 8 bases from J, with 15 bases between. The CDR3 has 11 residues. The germline V gene encodes CDR1 MNHEY and CDR2 SVGAGI. This record comes from a study of T cell repertoires in cytomegalovirus infection. Study in general: The public TCR beta signatures pointed to both CMV infection and matching HLA type.

TCRdb fed the reads into MiXCR, producing one record per CDR3 protein. The table shows about 440,000 distinct CDR3 sequences, with 31% occurring only once. The rearrangement uses TRBV6-5 and TRBJ1-2; D ambiguous. Sequencing input: PBMCs. The origin of this receptor is a human donor in good health (CMV status not recorded). Some clones in this sample may be carry-over from other donors' samples. CDR3 nucleotide sequence: TGTGCCGCGGCGGCGGGAGGAGGCTACACCTTC. Protein sequence: CAAAAGGGYTF.